The source of this T cell receptor (beta chain) is a study of regulatory T cells in long-lasting Graves disease. Findings and limits, study-wide: Study was limited to peripheral blood, excluding thyroid tissue.

In the case of this clonotype: Its antigen is unknown.

Trimming took off 2 bases at V and 4 bases at J, with 8 bases between the two ends. This CDR3 comprises 13 residues. Germline assignment: CDR1 MNHNS and CDR2 SASEGT. Time point defined: persistent/refractory GD, antithyroid drugs over 5 years with positive TRAb. TCR sequences were obtained from RNA taken from PBMCs. Relying on iRepertoire HTBI primers and Arm-PCR of CDR3 regions, the team built TCR beta libraries. In the study's own analysis: Sample data revealed about 60 TRBV and 14 TRBJ segments. TCRdb fed the multiplex PCR reads into MiXCR, producing one record per CDR3 protein. What appears here as the V and J calls and clone size reflects TCRdb's work, not the paper's. This sample yields a few hundred thousand distinct CDR3 sequences, of which 23% are seen a single time; approximately 25% belongs to the top ten.

The chain carries TRBV6-1 and TRBJ1-2; TRBD1 is a possible D gene (6 bases). This clonotype was sampled from a female donor with Graves disease. The sample was peripheral blood mononuclear cells (PBMCs), taken when the disease was refractory, from a patient treated with antithyroid drugs. Written as DNA, the CDR3 is TGTGCCAGCAGTGAACAGGACAGCTATGGCTACACCTTC. Translation gives CASSEQDSYGYTF.